This is a list of T cell receptor beta chains from one sample in a study of neurological immune-mediated disorders. TCRdb re-derived calls from the 5' RACE reads in MiXCR, one entry per CDR3 protein. The data contain approximately 48,000 distinct CDR3 sequences, about 15% of them singletons. Sequenced input: PBMCs. Every receptor here comes from a man in his sixties in good health. The CDR3 runs from the conserved cysteine through the conserved F or W. The order of the fields is D gene, J gene, V gene, clone size, CDR3 length, CDR3 DNA, CDR3 protein. A D gene is named only where the DNA matches it firmly. Only part of the rows carry a size: once, few, many, or a class if the clone is expanded.

-,TRBJ2-7,TRBV20-1,many,14,TGCAGTGCGAGAAGAGGTTTAGCGCCCTACGAGCAGTACTTC,CSARRGLAPYEQYF
-,TRBJ2-3,TRBV7-7,many,17,TGTGCTAGCAGCTTAGCTTTAAGCGGACCTAGCACAGATACGCAGTATTTT,CASSLALSGPSTDTQYF
-,TRBJ1-3,TRBV5-1,many,15,TGCGCCAGCAGCTTGGACGGACCTCTTGGAAACACCATATATTTT,CASSLDGPLGNTIYF
-,TRBJ2-1,TRBV7-2,many,16,TGTGCCAGCAGCTTAGTGGGCGGTGGTACCTACAATGAGCAGTTCTTC,CASSLVGGGTYNEQFF
-,TRBJ2-1,TRBV12-3/TRBV12-4,many,12,TGTGCCACGATTACAGGGTTTGAGGAGCAGTTCTTC,CATITGFEEQFF
-,TRBJ2-3,TRBV29-1,many,10,TGCAGCGTTGTGGTGGGTACGCAGTATTTT,CSVVVGTQYF
TRBD2,TRBJ2-3,TRBV4-3,many,20,TGCGCCAGCAGCCAAGATTTGTCGACTAGCGGGAGCACTAGCACAGATACGCAGTATTTT,CASSQDLSTSGSTSTDTQYF
TRBD2,TRBJ2-7,TRBV5-1,many,15,TGCGCCAGCAGCTTGAGACTAGCAGGCACCTACGAGCAGTACTTC,CASSLRLAGTYEQYF
-,TRBJ2-1,TRBV18,many,15,TGTGCCAGCTCGCCGGGCCTCGGACAGAAGAATGAGCAGTTCTTC,CASSPGLGQKNEQFF
-,TRBJ1-5,TRBV20-1,many,17,TGCAGTGCTAGAGATATCGGCAAGTTGGTAAGCAATCAGCCCCAGCATTTT,CSARDIGKLVSNQPQHF
-,TRBJ2-1,TRBV7-2,many,12,TGTGCCAGCTCAACTTATAACAATGAGCAGTTCTTC,CASSTYNNEQFF
TRBD2,TRBJ2-2,TRBV12-5,many,14,TGTGCTAGTGGTTTCCTCGGGAGGCCCGGGGAGCTGTTTTTT,CASGFLGRPGELFF
TRBD2,TRBJ2-5,TRBV5-1,few,17,TGCGCCAGCAGCCCCCGGAGAGCGGGAGGTCGGGGAGAGACCCAGTACTTC,CASSPRRAGGRGETQYF
TRBD2,TRBJ2-1,TRBV5-1,many,19,TGCGCCAGCAGGTCTATACAAGGGACTAGCGGGAGGGCCACCAATGAGCAGTTCTTC,CASRSIQGTSGRATNEQFF
TRBD2,TRBJ2-5,TRBV7-2,many,16,TGTGCCAGCAGCTTAGCTTCAGCGGGAGGGCAAGAGACCCAGTACTTC,CASSLASAGGQETQYF
-,TRBJ2-3,TRBV29-1,-,12,TGCAGCGTTGGGCAGGGAACAGATACGCAGTATTTT,CSVGQGTDTQYF
TRBD2,TRBJ2-5,TRBV12-3/TRBV12-4,many,15,TGTGCCAGCAGCCCTGAGGGAGGGCTGGGGGAGACCCAGTACTTC,CASSPEGGLGETQYF
-,TRBJ2-7,TRBV18,many,13,TGTGCCAGCTCACCACCGTCTCGGGCGGGGCAGTACTTC,CASSPPSRAGQYF
-,TRBJ2-4,TRBV2,many,13,TGTGCCAGCAGGGCTAGCGCGAAAAACATTCAGTACTTC,CASRASAKNIQYF
-,TRBJ2-1,TRBV7-2,many,16,TGTGCCAGCAGCGGACAGACTAGGGGAGGTGTGGATGAGCAGTTCTTC,CASSGQTRGGVDEQFF
-,TRBJ2-5,TRBV7-2,few,14,TGTGCCAGCAGCTGGGACTGGGACCAAGAGACCCAGTACTTC,CASSWDWDQETQYF
-,TRBJ2-2,TRBV20-1,many,14,TGCAGTGCTAGGGTACCAATGCAGACCGGGGAGCTGTTTTTT,CSARVPMQTGELFF
-,TRBJ2-1,TRBV4-3,many,15,TGCGCCAGCAGCCAGAGGGCGACAGCTAACAATGAGCAGTTCTTC,CASSQRATANNEQFF
TRBD1,TRBJ1-1,TRBV7-2,many,13,TGTGCCAGCAGACGGGACAGGCCTGGGGAAGCTTTCTTT,CASRRDRPGEAFF
-,TRBJ2-2,TRBV6-5,many,12,TGTGCCAGCAGCATGAACACCGGGGAGCTGTTTTTT,CASSMNTGELFF
-,TRBJ2-3,TRBV20-1,many,13,TGCAGTGCTAGAGAAGGGGCCAGGGATACGCAGTATTTT,CSAREGARDTQYF
TRBD1,TRBJ1-1,TRBV18,many,14,TGTGCCAGCCTCAGGGGGCGAGGGAACACTGAAGCTTTCTTT,CASLRGRGNTEAFF
-,TRBJ2-5,TRBV5-1,many,13,TGCGCCAGCAGCTCCCGGGTGGAAGAGACCCAGTACTTC,CASSSRVEETQYF
TRBD1,TRBJ2-7,TRBV30,few,13,TGTGCCTGGGCCCGGGACAGTTCCTACGAGCAGTACTTC,CAWARDSSYEQYF
-,TRBJ1-5,TRBV19,-,14,TGTGCCAGTAGTATCACGGTTCCCGATCAGCCCCAGAATTTT,CASSITVPDQPQNF
-,TRBJ1-5,TRBV20-1,many,13,TGCAGTGCTAGAGCCCCAGGAAATCAGCCCCAGCATTTT,CSARAPGNQPQHF
-,TRBJ1-1,TRBV19,many,14,TGTGCCAGTAGTATGTCGGGCTCGAACACTGAAGCTTTCTTT,CASSMSGSNTEAFF
-,TRBJ2-1,TRBV20-1,many,14,TGCAGTGCTAGAGATAACGGATTCTACAATGAGCAGTTCTTC,CSARDNGFYNEQFF
TRBD1,TRBJ1-1,TRBV29-1,few,12,TGCAGCGGAGACAGGGGGAACTCTGAAGCTTTCTTT,CSGDRGNSEAFF
TRBD1,TRBJ2-7,TRBV12-3/TRBV12-4,few,13,TGTGCCAGCAGTTCCGACAGGGACTACGAGCAGTACTTC,CASSSDRDYEQYF
-,TRBJ1-5,TRBV5-6,many,13,TGTGCCAGCAGCCGGGGACGGAATCAGCCCCAGCATTTT,CASSRGRNQPQHF
-,TRBJ2-1,TRBV24-1,many,12,TGTGCCACGGGGAAGTGGGGCGATGAGCAGTTCTTC,CATGKWGDEQFF
-,TRBJ1-1,TRBV9,many,15,TGTGCCAGCAGCGTGGGGCCGGGGGCAGGGACTGAAGCTTTCTTT,CASSVGPGAGTEAFF
-,TRBJ2-1,TRBV24-1,many,16,TGTGCCACCAGTGACCCCTCGCGAGATCGGGTCCATGAGCAGTTCTTC,CATSDPSRDRVHEQFF
-,TRBJ2-5,TRBV7-2,many,12,TGTGCCAGCACCGAGTACGACGAGACCCAGTACTTC,CASTEYDETQYF
-,TRBJ2-2,TRBV6-4,many,14,TGTGCCACCTCCCTAGTATGGAACACCGGGGAGCTGTTTTTT,CATSLVWNTGELFF